This entry lists 3 T cell receptor beta chains sequenced from one sample in a study of response to subunit inactivated influenza vaccine (dated by TCRdb to the late 2010s). Library generation was performed with RT-PCR. The listed sequencing device is Illumina HiSeq 2500. TCRdb reprocessed the public reads (quality trimming at Q25 with fastp, clone calling with MiXCR) and kept in-frame beta chains. Every entry covers one CDR3 protein and lists the most common genes and DNA from its rows. This sample comprises over 150,000 distinct CDR3 sequences, about 9% of them detected only once. In total, the top ten clones hold approximately 10% of the sample. The material was non-naive T cells sorted from PBMCs, obtained on the day of vaccination. Interpreted using the paper, the cell subset or site label stands for: memory T cell fraction. The receptors were sampled from a man aged 50 or older who received an inactivated influenza vaccine. Donor details come from another sample of the same person, matched by shared clones.

J is TRBJ2-1 and V is TRBV11-3; 13 bases match TRBD2. The CDR3 has 17 residues. CDR1 is SGHNT and CDR2 is YENEEA in the germline V gene. Trimming removed 6 bases from V and 7 bases from J; junction bases left unmatched: 12. CDR3 nucleotides: TGTGCCAGCAGTCCCCCTCCGGGGACTAGCGGGAAGAATGAGCAGTTCTTC. Residues: CASSPPPGTSGKNEQFF.

Ten or more counts support this clonotype. The chain recombines TRBV7-8 with TRBJ1-1; TRBD1 aligns across 9 bases. This CDR3 has 14 amino acids. V shed 1 base and J 4 bases; nucleotides not matched to a gene: 1. Germline V lookup: CDR1 SGHVS, CDR2 FQNEAQ. The CDR3, as DNA: TGTGCCAGCAGCTTAGACAGGGGGCTCACTGAAGCTTTCTTT. It yields the protein CASSLDRGLTEAFF.

The genes are TRBV20-1 and TRBJ1-5, with 8 bases aligning to TRBD1. CDR1 is DFQATT, CDR2 SNEGSKA, per germline (reference sequence). With V trimmed by 7 bases and J by 0 bases, 8 bases remained unmatched. This CDR3 has 15 residues. In nucleotides, the CDR3 is TGCAGTGTTGAAACAGGGGGATATAGCAATCAGCCCCAGCATTTT. Encoded protein: CSVETGGYSNQPQHF.